This T cell receptor beta chain was profiled in a study of fetal regulatory T cell absence and autoimmunity. Notes on the study in general: Cord blood and pancreas showed broadly similar TRB gene family usage. Pancreas TCRs were oligoclonally enriched versus cord blood, some clones over 95-fold.

On this clone itself: The target antigen is unknown.

The survey-level immunoSEQ assay was used. Measured with immunoSEQ multiplex PCR; TCRdb has only the in-frame clones, and not every one. The sample consists of around 100,000 clones, roughly 70% of them appearing once. Germline CDR1 is MGHRA and CDR2 is YSYEKL. Trimming stripped 0 bases from V and 0 bases from J, with 11 bases between. CDR3 size: 17 residues. This chain connects TRBV4-1 to TRBJ2-2, with a weak D call TRBD2 (5 bases). What was sequenced was pancreas tissue. This TCR was recovered from a male donor with IPEX syndrome. The CDR3 loop is CASSQETKRTNTGELFF. The CDR3 DNA sequence: TGCGCCAGCAGCCAAGAGACGAAGCGGACGAACACCGGGGAGCTGTTTTTT.